A single T cell receptor (beta chain) is shown here with its context. No conserved phenylalanine or tryptophan ends this CDR3, so it is likely a read error. The data were obtained in a study of tumor and adjacent non-tumor tissue in lung cancer. Across the whole study: The cohort had around twelve adenocarcinoma, a couple of squamous cell and 1 small cell patients.

Per germline, CDR1 SGHAT and CDR2 FQNNGV. The CDR3 has 14 amino acids. V lost 5 bases and J 3 bases, leaving 13 bases between the germline ends. Three rounds of nested PCR, following a modified ARM-PCR protocol, produced the TCRbeta library. TCRdb used MiXCR to reprocess the multiplex PCR reads, holding one entry per CDR3 protein. The sample holds some 90,000 distinct CDR3 sequences; roughly two thirds are singletons and the top ten take about 15%. The template was RNA from unsorted bulk tissue. Between August and November 2014, newly diagnosed, chemotherapy-naive lung cancer patients underwent thoracic surgery in China.

The rearrangement uses TRBV11-2 and TRBJ2-5; D is uncertain. The sequenced sample consisted of lung tumor tissue. The TCR sequence derives from an older man with non-small cell lung cancer. CDR3 coding DNA: TGTGCCAGCAGCCCCAGACATGCGAAAGAGACCCAGTACCTC. Translated, it gives CASSPRHAKETQYL.